These 10 T cell receptor delta chains came from one sample sequenced in a study of γδ T cells in repeated Plasmodium falciparum infection. TCRdb re-called the multiplex PCR reads using CATT. Among tens of thousands of delta-chain clones, approximately 1.7% were seen once, and the ten largest hold about 15%. Flow sorting of PBMC yielded separate Vgamma9/Vdelta2+ and Vdelta2-negative gammadelta T cell populations for bulk repertoire analysis. The sample was gamma-delta T cells from blood. The receptors shown here come from a pool of human donors (malaria-infected and uninfected, not separated).

In its sample, this clone was seen many times. This DNA's translation differs at residue 16 from TCRdb's protein, which comes from a much larger clone; a read error is likely, and the protein shown is translated from the DNA. This chain uses TRDV1 with TRDJ1; 13 bases align to TRDD3. TCRdb does not report a J gene; here it was assigned by matching the DNA to germline references. This CDR3 is built from 21 residues. V dropped 9 bases and J dropped 5; count of bases not matched to a gene: 27. Germline CDR1 and CDR2: TSWWSYY and QGS. The DNA of the CDR3 is TGTGCTCTGCGGGTCCTTCCTACGATAATAACTGGGGGATACGCAGCTGATAAACTCATCTTT. It encodes CALRVLPTIITGGYAADKLIF.

Note on this clone: The amino acid sequence in TCRdb belongs to a much larger clone and departs from this DNA's translation at residue 12, likely a sequencing read error; the sequence shown is translated from the DNA. The rearrangement joins TRDV1 to TRDJ1; 11 nucleotides agree with TRDD3. TCRdb does not report a J gene; here it was assigned by matching the DNA to germline references. The length of the CDR3 is 24 residues. Per germline, CDR1 TSWWSYY and CDR2 QGS. This CDR3 is CALGGLGPWPSSLYWGITTDKLIF. CDR3 in DNA: TGTGCTCTGGGGGGCCTCGGCCCGTGGCCTTCCTCACTCTACTGGGGGATAACCACCGATAAACTCATCTTT.

This clone was detected ten times or more. The protein in TCRdb stems from a much larger clone and differs at residue 5 from this DNA's translation, likely a read error; here the protein is translated from the DNA. V usage is TRDV1 and J usage is TRDJ1; TRDD3 is a possible D gene (5 bases). Germline V gene data show CDR1 as TSWWSYY and CDR2 as QGS. V gave up 4 bases and J gave up 1 base, with 37 bases separating them. There are 23 residues in the CDR3. The CDR3 region is CALGARRGAAQEAYTVLTDKLIF. DNA of the CDR3: TGTGCTCTTGGGGCCCGTAGGGGGGCGGCCCAAGAGGCGTATACTGTCCTCACCGATAAACTCATCTTT.

As concerns this clone: The protein recorded in TCRdb matches a much larger clone and deviates from this DNA's translation at residue 13, suggesting a read error; the protein here is obtained by translating the DNA. This chain uses TRDV1 with TRDJ1; 12 bases line up with TRDD3. Here the J gene came from matching the DNA to germline, since TCRdb omits it. CDR1 and CDR2 (germline): TSWWSYY, QGS. Trimming removed 5 bases from V and 0 bases from J; junction bases left unmatched: 19. There are 21 residues in the CDR3. CDR3 sequence reads: CALGLYSWGIRYYPHTDKLIF. The CDR3 bases are TGTGCTCTTGGGTTGTACAGCTGGGGGATACGCTATTATCCGCACACCGATAAACTCATCTTT.

As regards this clone: A far larger clone lies a single base away; this is likely a read error. Other nucleotide sequences from this sample produce the same CDR3. TRDV2 is the V gene, and the J gene was not called; the D call of TRDD3 is as the table states it, not checked on the DNA. The germline V gene has CDR1 GEAIGNYY and CDR2 EKD. This CDR3 is built from 23 residues. CDR3 sequence: CACVVRGFGARVRLGDNTDKLIF. The DNA of the CDR3 is TGTGCCTGTGTAGTCCGAGGATTCGGGGCTAGGGTTCGACTGGGGGATAATACCGATAAACTCATCTTC.

Regarding this clone: A far larger clone lies a single base away; this is likely a read error. Other DNA sequences from this sample encode an identical CDR3 as well. This chain uses TRDV2 with TRDJ1; TRDD3 agrees at 13 bases. Matching the DNA to germline supplied the J gene, which TCRdb does not give. V lost 3 bases to trimming and J lost 4 bases; unmatched junction nucleotides: 16. The length of the CDR3 is 19 residues. Germline V CDR1 and CDR2: GEAIGNYY, EKD. The CDR3 bases are TGTGCCTGTGACCCTGCCTTTCTAATAACTGGGGGATACGTCGATAAACTCATCTTT. This codes for CACDPAFLITGGYVDKLIF.

The table lists this clone with a few counts. The protein TCRdb lists belongs to a much larger clone and differs from this DNA's translation at residue 3, which points to a read error; the protein shown is made from the DNA. The chain joins TRDV1 to TRDJ3; D could derive from TRDD2 or TRDD3 (6 bases each). No J segment appears in TCRdb, so it was assigned here by matching the sequence to germline. Germline V lookup: CDR1 TSWWSYY, CDR2 QGS. The CDR3 spans 24 residues. The CDR3 DNA reads as TGTGCTCCTGGGGAACTAGGTTCCTCCAGATTACTGCAACCTTTCCTATGGGACACCCGACAGATGTTTTTC. Its translation is CAPGELGSSRLLQPFLWDTRQMFF.

This clone was observed many times. This rearrangement joins TRDV1 to TRDJ1, with 8 positions matching TRDD3. CDR1 TSWWSYY and CDR2 QGS come from the germline V gene. The V and J ends lost 1 base and 2 bases, in that order; junction bases with no gene match: 9. The CDR3 covers 17 residues. Here the CDR3 DNA reads TGTGCTCTTGGGGAACCCACATTACTGGGGGGTACCGATAAACTCATCTTT. It specifies CALGEPTLLGGTDKLIF.

A few counts support this clone. Only one base separates this from a far larger clonotype, so it likely reflects a read error. The identical CDR3 is also encoded by other nucleotide sequences in the sample. This CDR3 reads CALGEFHFLRTGGWVALIF. The CDR3 bases are TGTGCTCTTGGGGAATTTCATTTCCTTCGTACTGGGGGATGGGTGGCTCTGATCTTT. The V gene is TRDV1, the J gene TRDJ4, with 10 bases fitting TRDD3. CDR1 is TSWWSYY and CDR2 is QGS in the germline V gene. This CDR3 is 19 amino acids long. With V trimmed by 2 bases and J by 8 bases, 23 bases remained unmatched.

Of note for this clone: TCRdb records a much larger clone's protein for this DNA, with a difference at residues 5 and 18 that likely arises from a read error; the protein given is the translation of the DNA. The chain is built from TRDV1 and TRDJ1, with 11 bases lining up with TRDD3. The CDR3 consists of 24 residues. Germline V gives CDR1 TSWWSYY, CDR2 QGS. J was trimmed by 7 bases and V by 5 bases; bases with no gene match: 36. CDR3 nucleotide sequence: TGTGCTCTTGGGAAAGACTGGCCTTCCTACGCTCGAGTACTGGGGGATAAAAAGTTTCCTAAACTCATCTTT. It yields the protein CALGKDWPSYARVLGDKKFPKLIF.